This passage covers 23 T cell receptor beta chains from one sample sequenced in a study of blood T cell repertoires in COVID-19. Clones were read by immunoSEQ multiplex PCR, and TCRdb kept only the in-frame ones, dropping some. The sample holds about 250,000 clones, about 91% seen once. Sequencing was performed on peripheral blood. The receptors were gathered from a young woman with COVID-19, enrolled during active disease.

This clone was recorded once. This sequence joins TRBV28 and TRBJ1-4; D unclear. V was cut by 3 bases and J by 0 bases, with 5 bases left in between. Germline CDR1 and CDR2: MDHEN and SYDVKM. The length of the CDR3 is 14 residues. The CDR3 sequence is CASSFFSTNEKLFF. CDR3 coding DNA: TGTGCCAGCAGTTTCTTTTCAACTAATGAAAAACTGTTTTTT. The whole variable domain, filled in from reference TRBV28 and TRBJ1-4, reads DVKVTQSSRYLVKRTGEKVFLECVQDMDHENMFWYRQDPGLGLRLIYFSYDVKMKEKGDIPEGYSVSREKKERFSLILESASTNQTSMYLCASSFFSTNEKLFFGSGTQLSVL.

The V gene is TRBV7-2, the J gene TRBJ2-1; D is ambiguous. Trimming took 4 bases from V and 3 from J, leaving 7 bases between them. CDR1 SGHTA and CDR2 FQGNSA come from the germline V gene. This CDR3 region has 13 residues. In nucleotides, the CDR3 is TGTGCCAGCAGCTCTCCCCGCTACAATGAGCAGTTCTTC. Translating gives CASSSPRYNEQFF.

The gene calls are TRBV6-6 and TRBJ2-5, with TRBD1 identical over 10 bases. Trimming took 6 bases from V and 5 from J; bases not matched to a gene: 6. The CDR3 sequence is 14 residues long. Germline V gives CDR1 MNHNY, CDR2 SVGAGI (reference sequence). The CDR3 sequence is CASRTGGSEETQYF. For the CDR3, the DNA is TGTGCCAGCAGGACAGGGGGCTCGGAGGAGACCCAGTACTTC.

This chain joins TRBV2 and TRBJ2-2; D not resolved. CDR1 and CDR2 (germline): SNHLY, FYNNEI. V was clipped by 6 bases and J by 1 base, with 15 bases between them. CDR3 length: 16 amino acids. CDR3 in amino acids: CASSDSTMRNTGELFF. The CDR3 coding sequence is TGTGCCAGCAGCGACTCCACAATGAGGAACACCGGGGAGCTGTTTTTT.

The CDR3 region is CASSRNLAGGGGETQYF. CDR3 DNA sequence: TGCGCCAGCAGCCGGAACTTAGCGGGGGGCGGGGGAGAGACCCAGTACTTC. The rearrangement uses TRBV5-1 and TRBJ2-5; TRBD2 matches at 10 bases. Losses at the gene ends were 4 bases for V and 4 bases for J; bases not matched to a gene: 13. Germline V gene data show CDR1 as SGHRS and CDR2 as YFSETQ. This CDR3 contains 17 residues.

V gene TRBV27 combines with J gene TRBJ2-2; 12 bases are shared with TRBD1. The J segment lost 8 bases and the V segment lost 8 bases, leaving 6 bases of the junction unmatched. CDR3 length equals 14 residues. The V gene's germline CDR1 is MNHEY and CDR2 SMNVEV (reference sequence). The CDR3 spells CASRDRGQYGELFF. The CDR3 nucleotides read TGTGCCAGCCGGGACAGGGGGCAATATGGGGAGCTGTTTTTT.

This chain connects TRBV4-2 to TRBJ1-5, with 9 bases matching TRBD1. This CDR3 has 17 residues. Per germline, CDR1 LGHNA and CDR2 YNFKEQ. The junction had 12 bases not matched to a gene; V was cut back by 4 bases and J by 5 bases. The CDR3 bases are TGTGCCAGCAGCCTCATTCCCGGTGGACAGGGGCATCAGCCCCAGCATTTT. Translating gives CASSLIPGGQGHQPQHF.

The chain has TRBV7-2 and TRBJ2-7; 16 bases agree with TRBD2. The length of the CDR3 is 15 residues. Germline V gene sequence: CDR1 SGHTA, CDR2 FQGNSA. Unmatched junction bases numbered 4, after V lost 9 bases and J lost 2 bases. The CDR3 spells CASLGLAGGAYEQYF. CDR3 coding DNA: TGTGCCAGTTTGGGACTAGCGGGGGGGGCCTACGAGCAGTACTTC. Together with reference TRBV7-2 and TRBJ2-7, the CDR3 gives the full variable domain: GAGVSQSPSNKVTEKGKDVELRCDPISGHTALYWYRQSLGQGLEFLIYFQGNSAPDKSGLPSDRFSAERTGGSVSTLTIQRTQQEDSAVYLCASLGLAGGAYEQYFGPGTRLTVT.

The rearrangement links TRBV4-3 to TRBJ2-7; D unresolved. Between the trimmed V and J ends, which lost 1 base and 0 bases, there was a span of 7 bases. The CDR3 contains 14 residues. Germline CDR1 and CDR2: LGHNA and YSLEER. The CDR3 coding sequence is TGCGCCAGCAGCCAAGTGGTTAGCTCCTACGAGCAGTACGTC. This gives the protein CASSQVVSSYEQYV.

In DNA, the CDR3 is TGTGCCAGCAGTTACTCGGGGCGAGATGGCTACACCTTC. It codes for CASSYSGRDGYTF. The genes are TRBV6-2 or TRBV6-3 and TRBJ1-2, with D tentatively TRBD1 (5 bases). Germline values: CDR1 MNHEY, CDR2 SVGEGT. The ends were cut back, 0 bases at V and 6 bases at J, with 8 bases in the middle. The CDR3 runs to 13 residues.

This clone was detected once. In nucleotides, the CDR3 is TGTGCCAGCAGTCCAACGGTTAGCATTGGAGATCAAGAGACCCAGTACTTC. Its translation is CASSPTVSIGDQETQYF. The chain couples TRBV27 to TRBJ2-5; D is undetermined. This CDR3 has 17 residues. V was cut by 5 bases and J by 2 bases, with 21 bases left in between. The germline CDR1 and CDR2 sequences are MNHEY and SMNVEV (reference sequence).

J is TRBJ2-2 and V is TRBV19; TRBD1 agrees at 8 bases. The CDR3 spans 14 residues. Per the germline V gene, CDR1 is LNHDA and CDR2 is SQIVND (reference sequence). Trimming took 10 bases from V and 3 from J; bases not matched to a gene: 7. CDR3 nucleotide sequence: TGTGCCACCGCGAGACAGGGGTACACCGGGGAGCTGTTTTTT. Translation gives CATARQGYTGELFF.

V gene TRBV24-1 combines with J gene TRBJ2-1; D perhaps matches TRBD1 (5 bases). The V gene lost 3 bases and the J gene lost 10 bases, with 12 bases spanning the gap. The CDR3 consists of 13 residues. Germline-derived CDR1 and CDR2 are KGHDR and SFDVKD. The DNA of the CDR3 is TGTGCCACCAGTGATCAGCCAACAGGAGAGCAGTTCTTC. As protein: CATSDQPTGEQFF.

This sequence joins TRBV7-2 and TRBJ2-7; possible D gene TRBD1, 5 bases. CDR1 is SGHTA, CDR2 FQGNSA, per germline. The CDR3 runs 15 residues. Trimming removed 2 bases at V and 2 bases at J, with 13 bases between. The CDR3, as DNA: TGTGCCAGCAGCTTAAGACATAGGGGAACCTACGAGCAGTACTTC. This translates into CASSLRHRGTYEQYF.

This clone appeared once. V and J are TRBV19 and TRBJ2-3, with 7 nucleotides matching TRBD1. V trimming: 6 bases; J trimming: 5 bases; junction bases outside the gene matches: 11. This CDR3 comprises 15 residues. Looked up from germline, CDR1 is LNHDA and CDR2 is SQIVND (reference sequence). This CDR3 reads CASRAPGQTRDTQYF. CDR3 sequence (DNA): TGTGCCAGTAGGGCCCCGGGACAGACCAGAGATACGCAGTATTTT. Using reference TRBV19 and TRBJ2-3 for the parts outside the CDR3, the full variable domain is DGGITQSPKYLFRKEGQNVTLSCEQNLNHDAMYWYRQDPGQGLRLIYYSQIVNDFQKGDIAEGYSVSREKKESFPLTVTSAQKNPTAFYLCASRAPGQTRDTQYFGPGTRLTVL.

The CDR3 DNA is TGCGCCAGCAGCCAACAGGGTGCAGATAATTCACCCCTCCACTTT. Its translation is CASSQQGADNSPLHF. This chain joins TRBV5-1 and TRBJ1-6; possible D gene TRBD1, 6 bases. CDR3 length: 15 residues. The V and J ends lost 4 bases and 5 bases respectively, with 13 bases between them. From germline, CDR1 is SGHRS and CDR2 YFSETQ.

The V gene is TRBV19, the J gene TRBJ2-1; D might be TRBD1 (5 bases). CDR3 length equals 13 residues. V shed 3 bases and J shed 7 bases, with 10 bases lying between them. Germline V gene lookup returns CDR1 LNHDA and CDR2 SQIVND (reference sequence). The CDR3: CASSIQGRNEQFF. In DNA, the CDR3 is TGTGCCAGTAGTATTCAGGGTCGAAATGAGCAGTTCTTC.

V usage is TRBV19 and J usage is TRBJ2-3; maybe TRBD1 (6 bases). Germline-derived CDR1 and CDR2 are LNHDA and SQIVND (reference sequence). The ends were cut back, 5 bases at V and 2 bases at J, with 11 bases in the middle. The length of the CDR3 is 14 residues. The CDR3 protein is CASSPGVTTDTQYF. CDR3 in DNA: TGTGCCAGTAGTCCAGGGGTTACCACAGATACGCAGTATTTT.

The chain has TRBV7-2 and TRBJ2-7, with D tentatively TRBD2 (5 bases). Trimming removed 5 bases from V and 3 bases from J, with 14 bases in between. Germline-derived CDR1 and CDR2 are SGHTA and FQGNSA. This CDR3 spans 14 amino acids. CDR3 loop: CASSMTSGVYEQYF. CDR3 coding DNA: TGTGCCAGCAGCATGACTTCCGGGGTCTACGAGCAGTACTTC.

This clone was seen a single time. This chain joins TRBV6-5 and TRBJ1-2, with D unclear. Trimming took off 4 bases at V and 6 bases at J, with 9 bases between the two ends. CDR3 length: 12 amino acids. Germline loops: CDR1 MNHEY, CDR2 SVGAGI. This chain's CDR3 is CASSSMADGYTF. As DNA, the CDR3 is TGTGCCAGCAGTTCCATGGCCGATGGCTACACCTTC.

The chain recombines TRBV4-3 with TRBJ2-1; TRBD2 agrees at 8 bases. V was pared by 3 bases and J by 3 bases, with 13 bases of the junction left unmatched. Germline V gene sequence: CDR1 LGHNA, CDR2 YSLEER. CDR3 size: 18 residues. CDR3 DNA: TGCGCCAGCAGCCAGGAGCTTAGGGCGGGAGGTCGCTACAATGAGCAGTTCTTC. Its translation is CASSQELRAGGRYNEQFF.

In nucleotides, the CDR3 is TGTGCCAGCAGCTCCGGACTCCTCGGGACAGCGGAGACCCAGTACTTC. Residues: CASSSGLLGTAETQYF. The rearrangement joins TRBV7-9 to TRBJ2-5, with TRBD1 matching 7 bases. With 4 bases clipped from V and 5 bases from J, the junction kept 13 bases outside the gene matches. Germline V CDR1 and CDR2: SEHNR, FQNEAQ (reference sequence). The CDR3 spans 16 residues.

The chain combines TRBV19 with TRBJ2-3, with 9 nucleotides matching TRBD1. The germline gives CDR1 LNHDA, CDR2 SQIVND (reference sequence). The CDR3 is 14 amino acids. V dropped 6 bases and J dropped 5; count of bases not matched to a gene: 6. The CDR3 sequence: CASSRDRDLDTQYF. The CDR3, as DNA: TGTGCCAGTAGCCGGGACAGGGATCTAGATACGCAGTATTTT.